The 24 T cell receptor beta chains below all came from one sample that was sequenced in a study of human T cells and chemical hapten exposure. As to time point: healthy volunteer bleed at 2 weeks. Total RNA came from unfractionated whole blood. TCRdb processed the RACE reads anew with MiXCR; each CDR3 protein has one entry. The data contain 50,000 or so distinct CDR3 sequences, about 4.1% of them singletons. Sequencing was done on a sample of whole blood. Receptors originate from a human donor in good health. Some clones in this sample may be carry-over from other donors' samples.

The CDR3 nucleotides read TGCGCCAGCAGACGTCCCCGTCCCATCGGGTTCCCGGATAATTCACCCCTCCACTTT. Translating gives CASRRPRPIGFPDNSPLHF. The chain uses TRBV10-1 and TRBJ1-6, with no clear D. CDR1 is WNHNN, CDR2 SYGVQD, per germline (reference sequence). The CDR3 spans 19 residues. The ends were cut back, 6 bases at V and 5 bases at J, with 26 bases in the middle.

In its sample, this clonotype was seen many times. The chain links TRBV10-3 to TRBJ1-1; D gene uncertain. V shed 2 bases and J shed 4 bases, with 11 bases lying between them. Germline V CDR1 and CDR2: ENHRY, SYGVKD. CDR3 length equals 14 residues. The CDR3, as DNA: TGTGCCATCAGTGAGGTCGACAAGGGCACTGAAGCTTTCTTT. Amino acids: CAISEVDKGTEAFF.

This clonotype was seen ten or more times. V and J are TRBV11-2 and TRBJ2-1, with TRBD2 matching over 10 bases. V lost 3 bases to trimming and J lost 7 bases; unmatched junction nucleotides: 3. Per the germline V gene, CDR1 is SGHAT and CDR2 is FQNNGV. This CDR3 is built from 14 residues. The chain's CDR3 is CASSLPTSGNEQFF. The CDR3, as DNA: TGTGCCAGCAGCTTGCCGACTAGCGGGAATGAGCAGTTCTTC.

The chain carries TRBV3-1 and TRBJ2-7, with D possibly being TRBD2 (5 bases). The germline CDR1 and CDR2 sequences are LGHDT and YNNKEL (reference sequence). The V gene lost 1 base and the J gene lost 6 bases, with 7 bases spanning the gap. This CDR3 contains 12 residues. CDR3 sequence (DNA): TGTGCCAGCAGCCAAGGACGGGGCGAGCAGTACTTC. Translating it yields CASSQGRGEQYF.

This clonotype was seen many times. CDR3 residues: CASSPIAGGYEQYF. CDR3 coding DNA: TGTGCCAGCAGTCCGATAGCGGGAGGATACGAGCAGTACTTC. V usage is TRBV6-6 and J usage is TRBJ2-7, with 10 bases fitting TRBD2. With 5 bases clipped from V and 4 bases from J, the junction kept 5 bases outside the gene matches. The CDR3 loop spans 14 amino acids. In germline, CDR1 is MNHNY, CDR2 SVGAGI (reference sequence).

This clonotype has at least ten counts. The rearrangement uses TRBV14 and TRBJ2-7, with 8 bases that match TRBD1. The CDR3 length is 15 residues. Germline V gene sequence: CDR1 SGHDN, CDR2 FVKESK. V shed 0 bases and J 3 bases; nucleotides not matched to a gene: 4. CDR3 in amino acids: CASSQEQGAFYEQYF. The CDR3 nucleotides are TGTGCCAGCAGCCAAGAGCAGGGGGCTTTCTACGAGCAGTACTTC.

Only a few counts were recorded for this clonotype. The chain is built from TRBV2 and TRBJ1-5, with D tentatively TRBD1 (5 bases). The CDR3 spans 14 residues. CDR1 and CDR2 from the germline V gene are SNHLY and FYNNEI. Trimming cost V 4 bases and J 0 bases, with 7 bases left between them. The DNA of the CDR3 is TGTGCCAGCAGTGTAGGGGCTAGCAATCAGCCCCAGCATTTT. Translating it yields CASSVGASNQPQHF.

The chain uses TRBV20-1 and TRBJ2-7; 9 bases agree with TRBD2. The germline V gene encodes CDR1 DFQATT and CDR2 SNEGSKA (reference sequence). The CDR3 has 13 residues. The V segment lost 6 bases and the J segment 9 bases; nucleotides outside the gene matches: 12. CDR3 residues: CSALAGVRSPQYF. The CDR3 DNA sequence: TGCAGTGCCTTAGCGGGAGTTCGTTCCCCGCAGTACTTC.

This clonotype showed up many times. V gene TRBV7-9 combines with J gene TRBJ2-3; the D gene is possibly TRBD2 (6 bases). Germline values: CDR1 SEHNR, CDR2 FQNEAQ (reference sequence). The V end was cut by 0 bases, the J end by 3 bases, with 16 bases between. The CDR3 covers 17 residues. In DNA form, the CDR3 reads TGTGCCAGCAGCTTAGCCTCGTCCGGGAGCGGTACAGATACGCAGTATTTT. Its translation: CASSLASSGSGTDTQYF.

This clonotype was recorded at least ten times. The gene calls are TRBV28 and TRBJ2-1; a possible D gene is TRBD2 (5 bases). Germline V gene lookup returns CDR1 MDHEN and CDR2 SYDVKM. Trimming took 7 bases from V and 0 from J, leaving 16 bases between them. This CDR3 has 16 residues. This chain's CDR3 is CASNHASLSSYNEQFF. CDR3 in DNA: TGTGCCAGCAACCATGCTAGCCTAAGCTCCTACAATGAGCAGTTCTTC.

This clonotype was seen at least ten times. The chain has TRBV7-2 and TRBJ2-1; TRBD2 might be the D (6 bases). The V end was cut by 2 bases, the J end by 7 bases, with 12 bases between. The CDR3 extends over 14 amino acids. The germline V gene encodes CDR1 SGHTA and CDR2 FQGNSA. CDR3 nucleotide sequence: TGTGCCAGCAGCTTATTCTCTAGCGTTAATGAGCAGTTCTTC. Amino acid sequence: CASSLFSSVNEQFF.

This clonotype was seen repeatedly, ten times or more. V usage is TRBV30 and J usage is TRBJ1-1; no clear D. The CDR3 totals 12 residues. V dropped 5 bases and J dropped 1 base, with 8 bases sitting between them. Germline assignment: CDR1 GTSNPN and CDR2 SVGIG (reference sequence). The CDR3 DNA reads TGTGCCTGGGGGGTTGGGAACACTGAAGCTTTCTTT. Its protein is CAWGVGNTEAFF.

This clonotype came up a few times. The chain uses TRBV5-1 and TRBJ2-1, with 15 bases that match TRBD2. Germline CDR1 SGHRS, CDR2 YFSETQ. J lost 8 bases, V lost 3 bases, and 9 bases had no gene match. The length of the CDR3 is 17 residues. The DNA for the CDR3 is TGCGCCAGCAGCTCAGGACTAGCGGGAGGGCCCTCTTATGAGCAGTTCTTC. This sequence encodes CASSSGLAGGPSYEQFF.

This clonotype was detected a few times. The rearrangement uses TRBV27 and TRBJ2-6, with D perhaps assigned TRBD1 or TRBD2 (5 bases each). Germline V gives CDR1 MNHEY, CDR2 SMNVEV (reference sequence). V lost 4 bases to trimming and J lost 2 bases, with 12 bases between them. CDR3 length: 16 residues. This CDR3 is CASSWWQGAGANVLTF. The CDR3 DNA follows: TGTGCCAGCAGTTGGTGGCAGGGAGCTGGGGCCAACGTCCTGACTTTC. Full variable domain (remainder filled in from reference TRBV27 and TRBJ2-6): EAQVTQNPRYLITVTGKKLTVTCSQNMNHEYMSWYRQDPGLGLRQIYYSMNVEVTDKGDVPEGYKVSRKEKRNFPLILESPSPNQTSLYFCASSWWQGAGANVLTFGAGSRLTVL.

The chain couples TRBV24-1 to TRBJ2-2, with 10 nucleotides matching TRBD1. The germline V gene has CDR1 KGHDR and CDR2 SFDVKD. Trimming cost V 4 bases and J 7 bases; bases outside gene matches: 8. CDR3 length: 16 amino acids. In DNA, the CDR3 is TGTGCCACCAGTGACTCCGGGACAGGGGTGATCGGGGAGCTGTTTTTT. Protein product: CATSDSGTGVIGELFF.

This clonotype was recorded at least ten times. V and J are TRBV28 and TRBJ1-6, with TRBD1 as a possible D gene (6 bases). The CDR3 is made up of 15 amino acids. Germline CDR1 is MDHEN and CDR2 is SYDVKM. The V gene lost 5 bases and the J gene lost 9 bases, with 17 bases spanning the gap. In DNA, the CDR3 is TGTGCCAGCAGTCCCCGGATGGGGGCAATTTCACCCCTCCACTTT. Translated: CASSPRMGAISPLHF.

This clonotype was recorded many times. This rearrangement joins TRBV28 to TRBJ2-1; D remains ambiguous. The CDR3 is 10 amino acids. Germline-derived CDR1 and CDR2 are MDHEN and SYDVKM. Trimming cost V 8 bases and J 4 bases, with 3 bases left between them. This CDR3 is CASGYNEQFF. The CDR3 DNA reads TGTGCCAGCGGATACAATGAGCAGTTCTTC.

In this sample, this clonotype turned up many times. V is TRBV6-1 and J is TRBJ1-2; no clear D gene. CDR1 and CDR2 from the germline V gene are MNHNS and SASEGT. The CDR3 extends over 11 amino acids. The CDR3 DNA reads TGTGCACTTGGATCCAACTATGGCTACACCTTC. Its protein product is CALGSNYGYTF.

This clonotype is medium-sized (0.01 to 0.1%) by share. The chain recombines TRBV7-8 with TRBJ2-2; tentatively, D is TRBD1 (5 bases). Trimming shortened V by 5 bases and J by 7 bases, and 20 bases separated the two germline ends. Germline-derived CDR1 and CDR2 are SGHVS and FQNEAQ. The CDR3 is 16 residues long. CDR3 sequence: CASSRTVPRQGGELFF. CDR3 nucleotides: TGTGCCAGCAGCCGGACCGTTCCCCGGCAGGGCGGGGAGCTGTTTTTT.

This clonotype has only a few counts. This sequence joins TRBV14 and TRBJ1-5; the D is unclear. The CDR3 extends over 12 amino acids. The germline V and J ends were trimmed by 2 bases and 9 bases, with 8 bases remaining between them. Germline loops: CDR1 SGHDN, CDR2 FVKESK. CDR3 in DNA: TGTGCCAGCAGCCAAACTCCTGGGCCCCAGCATTTT. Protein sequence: CASSQTPGPQHF. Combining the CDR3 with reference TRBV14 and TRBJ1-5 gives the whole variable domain EAGVTQFPSHSVIEKGQTVTLRCDPISGHDNLYWYRRVMGKEIKFLLHFVKESKQDESGMPNNRFLAERTGGTYSTLKVQPAELEDSGVYFCASSQTPGPQHFGDGTRLSIL.

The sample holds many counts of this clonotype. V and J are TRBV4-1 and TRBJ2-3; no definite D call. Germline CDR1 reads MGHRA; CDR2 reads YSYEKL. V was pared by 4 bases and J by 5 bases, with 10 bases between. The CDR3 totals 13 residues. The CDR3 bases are TGCGCCAGCAGCCCGAAACCGAGAGATACGCAGTATTTT. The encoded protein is CASSPKPRDTQYF.

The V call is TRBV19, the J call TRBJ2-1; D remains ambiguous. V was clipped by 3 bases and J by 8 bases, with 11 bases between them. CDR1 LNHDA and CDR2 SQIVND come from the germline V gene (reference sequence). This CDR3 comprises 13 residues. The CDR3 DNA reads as TGTGCCAGTAGTATTTCATGGACGCATGAGCAGTTCTTC. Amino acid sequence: CASSISWTHEQFF.

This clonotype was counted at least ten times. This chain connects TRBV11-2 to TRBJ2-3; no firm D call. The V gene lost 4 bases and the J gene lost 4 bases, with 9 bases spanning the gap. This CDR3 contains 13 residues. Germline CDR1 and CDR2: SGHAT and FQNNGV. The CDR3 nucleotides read TGTGCCAGCAGCTCCCGAGATGCAGATACGCAGTATTTT. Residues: CASSSRDADTQYF.

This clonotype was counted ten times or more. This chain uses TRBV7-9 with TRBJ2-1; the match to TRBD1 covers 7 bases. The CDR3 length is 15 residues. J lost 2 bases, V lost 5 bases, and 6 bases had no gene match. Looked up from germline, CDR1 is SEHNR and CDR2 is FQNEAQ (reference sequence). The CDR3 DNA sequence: TGTGCCAGCAGCCGAGGGGGCATCACCTACAATGAGCAGTTCTTC. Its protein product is CASSRGGITYNEQFF.